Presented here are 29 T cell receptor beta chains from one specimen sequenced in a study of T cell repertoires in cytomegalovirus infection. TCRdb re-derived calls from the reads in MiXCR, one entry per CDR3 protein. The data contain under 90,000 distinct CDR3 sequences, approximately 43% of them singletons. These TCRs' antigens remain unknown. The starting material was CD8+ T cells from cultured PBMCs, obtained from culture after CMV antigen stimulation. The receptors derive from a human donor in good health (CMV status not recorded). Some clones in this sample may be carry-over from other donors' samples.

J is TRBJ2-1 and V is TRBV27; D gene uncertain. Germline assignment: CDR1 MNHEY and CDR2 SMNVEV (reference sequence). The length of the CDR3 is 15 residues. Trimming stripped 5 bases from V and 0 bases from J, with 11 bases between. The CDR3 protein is CASSPVWGSYNEQFF. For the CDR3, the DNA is TGTGCCAGCAGTCCAGTTTGGGGCTCCTACAATGAGCAGTTCTTC.

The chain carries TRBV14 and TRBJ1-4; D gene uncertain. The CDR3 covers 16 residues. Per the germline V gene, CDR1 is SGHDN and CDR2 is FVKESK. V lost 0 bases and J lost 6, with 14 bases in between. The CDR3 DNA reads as TGTGCCAGCAGCCAAGATCGGCCAGTTGGCTATGAAAAACTGTTTTTT. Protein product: CASSQDRPVGYEKLFF.

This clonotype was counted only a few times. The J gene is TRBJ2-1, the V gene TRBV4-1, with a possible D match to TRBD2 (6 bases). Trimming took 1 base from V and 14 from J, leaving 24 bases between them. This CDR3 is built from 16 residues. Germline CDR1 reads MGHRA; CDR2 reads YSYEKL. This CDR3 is CASSQVEGSGPTFEFF. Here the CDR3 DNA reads TGCGCCAGCAGCCAAGTAGAAGGAAGCGGGCCCACCTTTGAGTTCTTC.

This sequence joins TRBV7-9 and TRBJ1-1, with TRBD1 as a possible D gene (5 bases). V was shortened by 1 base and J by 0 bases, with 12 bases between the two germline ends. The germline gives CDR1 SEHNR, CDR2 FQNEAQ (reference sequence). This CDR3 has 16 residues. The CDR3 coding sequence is TGTGCCAGCAGCTTAGGTGGGGGGGGGATGAACACTGAAGCTTTCTTT. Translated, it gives CASSLGGGGMNTEAFF.

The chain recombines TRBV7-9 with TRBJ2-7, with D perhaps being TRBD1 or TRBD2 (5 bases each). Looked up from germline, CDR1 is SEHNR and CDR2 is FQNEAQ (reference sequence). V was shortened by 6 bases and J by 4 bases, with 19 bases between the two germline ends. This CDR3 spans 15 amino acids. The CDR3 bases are TGTGCCAGCAGTCGTGCTCCGGGACCCCTTTACGAGCAGTACTTC. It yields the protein CASSRAPGPLYEQYF.

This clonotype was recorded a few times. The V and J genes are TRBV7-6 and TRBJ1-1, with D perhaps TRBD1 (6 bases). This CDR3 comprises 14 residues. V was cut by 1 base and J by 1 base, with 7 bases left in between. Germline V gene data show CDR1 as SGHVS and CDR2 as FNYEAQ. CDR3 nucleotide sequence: TGTGCCAGCAGCTTAGTGGGACAGAACACTGAAGCTTTCTTT. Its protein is CASSLVGQNTEAFF.

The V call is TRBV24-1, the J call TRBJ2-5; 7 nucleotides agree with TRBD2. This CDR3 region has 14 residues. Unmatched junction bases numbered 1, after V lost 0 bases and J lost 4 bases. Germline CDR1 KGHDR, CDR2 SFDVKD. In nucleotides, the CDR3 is TGTGCCACCAGTGATTTGGCGGGAGCAGAGACCCAGTACTTC. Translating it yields CATSDLAGAETQYF.

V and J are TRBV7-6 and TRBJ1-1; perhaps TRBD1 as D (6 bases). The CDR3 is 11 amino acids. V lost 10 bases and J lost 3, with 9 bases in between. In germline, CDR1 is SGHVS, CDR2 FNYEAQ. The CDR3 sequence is CATRGDTEAFF. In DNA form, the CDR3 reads TGTGCCACCAGGGGAGACACTGAAGCTTTCTTT.

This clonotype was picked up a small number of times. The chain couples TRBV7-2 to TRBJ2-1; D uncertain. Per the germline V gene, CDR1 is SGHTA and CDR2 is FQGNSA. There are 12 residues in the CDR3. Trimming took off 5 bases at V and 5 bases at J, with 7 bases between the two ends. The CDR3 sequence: CASSRAHNEQFF. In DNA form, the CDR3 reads TGTGCCAGCAGCAGGGCCCACAATGAGCAGTTCTTC.

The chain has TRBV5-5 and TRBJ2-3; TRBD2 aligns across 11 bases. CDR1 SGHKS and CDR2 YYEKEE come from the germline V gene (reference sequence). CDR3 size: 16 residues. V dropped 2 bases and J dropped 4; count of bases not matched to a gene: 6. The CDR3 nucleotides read TGTGCCAGCAGCTTCGAACTAGCGGGAGCGGCAGATACGCAGTATTTT. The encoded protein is CASSFELAGAADTQYF.

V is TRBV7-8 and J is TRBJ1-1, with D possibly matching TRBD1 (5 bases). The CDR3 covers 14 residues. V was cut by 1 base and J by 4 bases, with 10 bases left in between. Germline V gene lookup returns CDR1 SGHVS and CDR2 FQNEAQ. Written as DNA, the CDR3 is TGTGCCAGCAGCTTAGGTTCAGGGATCACTGAAGCTTTCTTT. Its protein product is CASSLGSGITEAFF.

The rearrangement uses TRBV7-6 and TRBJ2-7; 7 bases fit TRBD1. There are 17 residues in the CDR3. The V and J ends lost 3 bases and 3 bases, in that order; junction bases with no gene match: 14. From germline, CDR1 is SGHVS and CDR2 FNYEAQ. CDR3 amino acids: CASSLKKPGTANYEQYF. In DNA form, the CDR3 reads TGTGCCAGCAGCTTGAAGAAGCCCGGGACAGCGAACTACGAGCAGTACTTC.

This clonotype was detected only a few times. In DNA, the CDR3 is TGTGCCAGCAGCTCCCAAGGGGGACTGGTTCCCTACAATGAGCAGTTCTTC. Translated: CASSSQGGLVPYNEQFF. The chain links TRBV7-6 to TRBJ2-1; D is tentatively TRBD1 or TRBD2 (6 bases each). The V and J ends lost 4 bases and 2 bases respectively, with 18 bases between them. Germline lookup yields CDR1 SGHVS and CDR2 FNYEAQ. There are 17 residues in the CDR3.

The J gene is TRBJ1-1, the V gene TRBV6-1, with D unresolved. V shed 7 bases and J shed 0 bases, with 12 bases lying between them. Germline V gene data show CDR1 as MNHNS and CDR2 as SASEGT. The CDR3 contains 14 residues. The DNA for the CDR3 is TGTGCCAGCATTAGCTTCATGATGAACACTGAAGCTTTCTTT. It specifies CASISFMMNTEAFF.

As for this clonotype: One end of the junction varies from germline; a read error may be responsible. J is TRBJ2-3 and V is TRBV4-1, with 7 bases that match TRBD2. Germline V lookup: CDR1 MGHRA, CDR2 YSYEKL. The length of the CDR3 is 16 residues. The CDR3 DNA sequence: TGTGCCAGCAGCCAAATAGTCGCGGGAGAGGAAGATACGCAGTATTTT. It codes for CASSQIVAGEEDTQYF.

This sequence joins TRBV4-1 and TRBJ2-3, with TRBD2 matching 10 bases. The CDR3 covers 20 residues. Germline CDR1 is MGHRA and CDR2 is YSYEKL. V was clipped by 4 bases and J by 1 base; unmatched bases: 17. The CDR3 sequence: CASSRKAGGPPLGGTDTQYF. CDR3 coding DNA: TGCGCCAGCAGCCGTAAAGCGGGAGGGCCCCCGTTAGGTGGCACAGATACGCAGTATTTT.

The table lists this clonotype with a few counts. CDR3 in amino acids: CASSYRLGYTF. The CDR3 DNA reads TGTGCCAGCAGTTACCGACTCGGCTACACCTTC. The V call is TRBV6-1, the J call TRBJ1-2; D is unclear. The CDR3 covers 11 residues. CDR1 MNHNS and CDR2 SASEGT come from the germline V gene. V was pared by 5 bases and J by 8 bases, with 9 bases between.

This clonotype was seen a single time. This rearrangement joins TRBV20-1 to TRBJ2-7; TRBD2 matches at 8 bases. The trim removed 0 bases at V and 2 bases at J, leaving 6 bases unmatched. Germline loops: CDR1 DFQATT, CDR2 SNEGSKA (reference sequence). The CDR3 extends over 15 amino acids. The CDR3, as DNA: TGCAGTGCTAGAGAGAAAGCGGGAGTTCCCTACGAGCAGTACTTC. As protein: CSAREKAGVPYEQYF.

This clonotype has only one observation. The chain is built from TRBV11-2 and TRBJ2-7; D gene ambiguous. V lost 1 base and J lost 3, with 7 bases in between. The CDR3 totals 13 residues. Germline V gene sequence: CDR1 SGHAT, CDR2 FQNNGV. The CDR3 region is CASSLAQNYEQYF. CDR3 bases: TGTGCCAGCAGCTTAGCACAGAACTACGAGCAGTACTTC.

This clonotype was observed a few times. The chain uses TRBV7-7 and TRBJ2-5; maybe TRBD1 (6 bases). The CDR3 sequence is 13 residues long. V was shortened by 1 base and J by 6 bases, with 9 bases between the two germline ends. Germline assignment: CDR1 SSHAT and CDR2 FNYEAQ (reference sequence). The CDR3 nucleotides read TGTGCCAGCAGCTTAGAACAGGGAAAGACCCAGTACTTC. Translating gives CASSLEQGKTQYF. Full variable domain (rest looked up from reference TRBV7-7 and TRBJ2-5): GAGVSQSPRYKVTKRGQDVTLRCDPISSHATLYWYQQALGQGPEFLTYFNYEAQPDKSGLPSDRFSAERPEGSISTLTIQRTEQRDSAMYRCASSLEQGKTQYFGPGTRLLVL.

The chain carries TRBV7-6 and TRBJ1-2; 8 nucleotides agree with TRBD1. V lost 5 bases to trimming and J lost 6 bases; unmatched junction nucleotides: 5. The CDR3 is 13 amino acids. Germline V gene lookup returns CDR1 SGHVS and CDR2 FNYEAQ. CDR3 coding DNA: TGTGCCAGCAGCAGGACAGGGTTGGATGGCTACACCTTC. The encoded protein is CASSRTGLDGYTF.

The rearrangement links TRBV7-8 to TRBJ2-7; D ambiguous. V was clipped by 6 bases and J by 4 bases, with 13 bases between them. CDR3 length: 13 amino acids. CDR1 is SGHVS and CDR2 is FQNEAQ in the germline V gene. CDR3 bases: TGTGCCAGCAGGGCCCTGGGGTTGTACGAGCAGTACTTC. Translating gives CASRALGLYEQYF. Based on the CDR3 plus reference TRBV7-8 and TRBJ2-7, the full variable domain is GAGVSQSPRYKVAKRGQDVALRCDPISGHVSLFWYQQALGQGPEFLTYFQNEAQLDKSGLPSDRFFAERPEGSVSTLKIQRTQQEDSAVYLCASRALGLYEQYFGPGTRLTVT.

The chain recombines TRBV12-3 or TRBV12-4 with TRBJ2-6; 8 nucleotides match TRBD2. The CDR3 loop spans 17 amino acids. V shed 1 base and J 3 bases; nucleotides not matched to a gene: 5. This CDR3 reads CASSLGRGGRGANVLTF. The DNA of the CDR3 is TGTGCCAGCAGTTTAGGTCGGGGGGGCCGTGGGGCCAACGTCCTGACTTTC.

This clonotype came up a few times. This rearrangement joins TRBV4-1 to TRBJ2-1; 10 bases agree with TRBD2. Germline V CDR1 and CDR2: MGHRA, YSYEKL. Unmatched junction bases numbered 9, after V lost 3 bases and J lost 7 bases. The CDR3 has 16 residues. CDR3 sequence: CASSQETSGNRNEQFF. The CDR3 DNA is TGCGCCAGCAGCCAGGAAACTAGCGGGAATCGGAATGAGCAGTTCTTC.

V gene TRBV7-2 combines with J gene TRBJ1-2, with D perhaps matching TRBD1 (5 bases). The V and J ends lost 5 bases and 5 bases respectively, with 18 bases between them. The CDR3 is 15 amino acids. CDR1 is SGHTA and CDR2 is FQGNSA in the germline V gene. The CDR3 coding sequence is TGTGCCAGCAGCCCGCCCCTGGGGGGGAGGTATGGCTACACCTTC. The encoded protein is CASSPPLGGRYGYTF.

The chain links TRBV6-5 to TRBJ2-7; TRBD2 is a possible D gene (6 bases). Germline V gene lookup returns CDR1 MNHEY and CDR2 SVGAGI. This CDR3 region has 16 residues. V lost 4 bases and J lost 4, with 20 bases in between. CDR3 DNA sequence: TGTGCCAGCAGTTCGACGGGAGCGGCGGCGATTTACGAGCAGTACTTC. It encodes CASSSTGAAAIYEQYF.

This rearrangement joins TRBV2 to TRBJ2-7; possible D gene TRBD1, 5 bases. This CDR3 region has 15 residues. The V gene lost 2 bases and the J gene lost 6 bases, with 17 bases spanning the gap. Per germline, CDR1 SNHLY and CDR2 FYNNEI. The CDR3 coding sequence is TGTGCCAGCAGTGAATTTAGGGGCAGTAGTCTCGAGCAGTACTTC. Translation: CASSEFRGSSLEQYF. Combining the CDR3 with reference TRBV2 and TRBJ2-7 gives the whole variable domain EPEVTQTPSHQVTQMGQEVILRCVPISNHLYFYWYRQILGQKVEFLVSFYNNEISEKSEIFDDQFSVERPDGSNFTLKIRSTKLEDSAMYFCASSEFRGSSLEQYFGPGTRLTVT.

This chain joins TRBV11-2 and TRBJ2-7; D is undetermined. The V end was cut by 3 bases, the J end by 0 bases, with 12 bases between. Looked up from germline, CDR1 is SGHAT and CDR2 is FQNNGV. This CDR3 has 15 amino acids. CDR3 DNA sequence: TGTGCCAGCAGCTTCCCCTCAAGCGTCTCCTACGAGCAGTACTTC. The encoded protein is CASSFPSSVSYEQYF.

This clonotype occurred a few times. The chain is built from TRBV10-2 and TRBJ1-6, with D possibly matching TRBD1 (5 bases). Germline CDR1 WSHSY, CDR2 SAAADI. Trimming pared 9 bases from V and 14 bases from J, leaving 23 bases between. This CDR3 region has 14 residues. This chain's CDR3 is CASSGSLGGVALHF. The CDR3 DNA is TGCGCCAGTTCAGGGTCCCTCGGAGGTGTGGCCCTCCACTTT.